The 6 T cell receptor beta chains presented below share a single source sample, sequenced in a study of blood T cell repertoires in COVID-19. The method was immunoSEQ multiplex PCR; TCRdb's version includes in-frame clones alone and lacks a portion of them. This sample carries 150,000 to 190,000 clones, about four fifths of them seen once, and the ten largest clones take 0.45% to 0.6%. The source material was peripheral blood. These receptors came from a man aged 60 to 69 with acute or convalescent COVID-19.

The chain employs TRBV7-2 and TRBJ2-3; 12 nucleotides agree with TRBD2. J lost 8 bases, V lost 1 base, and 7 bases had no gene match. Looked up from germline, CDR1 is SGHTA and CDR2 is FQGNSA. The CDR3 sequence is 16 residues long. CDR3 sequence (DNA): TGTGCCAGCAGCTTAGGGACTAGCGGGGTCCAGGGTACGCAGTATTTT. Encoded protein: CASSLGTSGVQGTQYF.

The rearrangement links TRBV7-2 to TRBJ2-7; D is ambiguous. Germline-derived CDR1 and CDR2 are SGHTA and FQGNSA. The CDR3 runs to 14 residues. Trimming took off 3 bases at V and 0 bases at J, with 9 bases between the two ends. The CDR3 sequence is CASSFRQSSYEQYF. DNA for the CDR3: TGTGCCAGCAGCTTCAGGCAGAGCTCCTACGAGCAGTACTTC. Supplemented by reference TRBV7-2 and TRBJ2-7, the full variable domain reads GAGVSQSPSNKVTEKGKDVELRCDPISGHTALYWYRQSLGQGLEFLIYFQGNSAPDKSGLPSDRFSAERTGGSVSTLTIQRTQQEDSAVYLCASSFRQSSYEQYFGPGTRLTVT.

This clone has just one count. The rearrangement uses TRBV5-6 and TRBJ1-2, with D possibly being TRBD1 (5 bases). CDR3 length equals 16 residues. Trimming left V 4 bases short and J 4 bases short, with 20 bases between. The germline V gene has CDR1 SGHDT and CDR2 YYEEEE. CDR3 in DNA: TGTGCCAGCAGCCCGCAGGGTAGGGCTATGGGCTATGGCTACACCTTC. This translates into CASSPQGRAMGYGYTF.

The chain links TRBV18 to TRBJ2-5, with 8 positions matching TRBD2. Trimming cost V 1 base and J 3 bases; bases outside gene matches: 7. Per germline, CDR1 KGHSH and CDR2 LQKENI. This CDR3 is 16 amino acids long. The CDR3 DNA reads TGTGCCAGCTCACCACGACAAGCGGGGGAAAAAGAGACCCAGTACTTC. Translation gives CASSPRQAGEKETQYF.

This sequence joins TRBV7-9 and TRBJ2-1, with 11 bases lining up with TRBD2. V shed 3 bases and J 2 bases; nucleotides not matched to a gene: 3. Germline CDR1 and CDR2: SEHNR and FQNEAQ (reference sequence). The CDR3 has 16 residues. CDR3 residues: CASSLLAGGPYNEQFF. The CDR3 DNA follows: TGTGCCAGCAGCTTGCTAGCGGGGGGCCCCTACAATGAGCAGTTCTTC.

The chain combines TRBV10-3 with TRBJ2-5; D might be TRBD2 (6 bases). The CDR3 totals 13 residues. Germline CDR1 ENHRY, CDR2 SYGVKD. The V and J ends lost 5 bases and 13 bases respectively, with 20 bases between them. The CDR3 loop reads CAISSPGVGRRYF. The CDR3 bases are TGTGCCATCAGTTCCCCGGGGGTCGGCCGGCGGTACTTC.